The entry below describes one TCR beta chain. What it binds is unknown. This entry comes from a study of cytomegalovirus exposure and HLA in healthy donors. PCR used 60 Vbeta primers and 13 Jbeta primers. Using immunoSEQ multiplex PCR, the repertoire was profiled, and TCRdb retains in-frame clones only, with some absent. Of 110,000 to 150,000 clones listed, 70% to 75% are singletons. Study outcomes and limitations: TCR beta sequences reportedly predicted most subjects' HLA-A and HLA-B alleles accurately. A later examination showed that TCR association rates differed by HLA locus, with DRB1 most and HLA-C fewest.

Germline V gene lookup returns CDR1 SGDLS and CDR2 YYNGEE. The length of the CDR3 is 13 residues. V dropped 7 bases and J dropped 5 bases, with 12 bases sitting between them. The V and J genes are TRBV9 and TRBJ2-2; D might be TRBD1 (6 bases). This TCR was recovered from a woman aged 40 to 49 in good health and CMV-seronegative. The sample was PBMCs. CDR3 residues: CASEEGGTGELFF. The CDR3 region has the DNA TGTGCCAGCGAGGAAGGGGGAACCGGGGAGCTGTTTTTT.